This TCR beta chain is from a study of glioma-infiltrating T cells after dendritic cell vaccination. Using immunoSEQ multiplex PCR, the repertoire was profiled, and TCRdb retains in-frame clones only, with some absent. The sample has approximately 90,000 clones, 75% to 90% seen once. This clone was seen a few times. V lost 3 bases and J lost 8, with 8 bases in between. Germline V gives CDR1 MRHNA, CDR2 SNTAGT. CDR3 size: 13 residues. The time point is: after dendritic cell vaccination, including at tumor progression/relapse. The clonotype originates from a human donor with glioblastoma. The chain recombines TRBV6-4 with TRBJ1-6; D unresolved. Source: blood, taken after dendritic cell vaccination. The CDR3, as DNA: TGTGCCAGCAGTGAGATACAGCATTCACCCCTCCACTTT. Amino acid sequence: CASSEIQHSPLHF.